In this sample, the clone carrying this T cell receptor beta chain turned up a few times. The antigen is undetermined. Germline V gene data show CDR1 as LGHNA and CDR2 as YSLEER. This CDR3 contains 14 residues. Trimming cost V 1 base and J 6 bases, with 9 bases left between them. This specimen comes from a study of T cells in Graves' hyperthyroidism and ophthalmopathy. On the study more broadly: Any treatment followed the collection of peripheral blood at initial diagnosis.

The TCR beta CDR3 regions underwent amplification using RNA transcripts as the source. TCR CDR3 regions were first amplified by RT-PCR with HTBI primers. Using its own MiXCR run on the multiplex PCR reads, TCRdb lists one record per CDR3 protein. The data show around 690,000 distinct CDR3 sequences, around 15% seen once. General observations from the study: Ophthalmopathy was predicted by the model a median of 6.5 months ahead of onset.

The sample was blood. This chain joins TRBV4-3 and TRBJ1-4; unclear D gene. This sequence originates from a man aged 50 or older with Graves' hyperthyroidism. CDR3 sequence reads: CASSQGLPHEKLFF. The CDR3 DNA sequence: TGCGCCAGCAGCCAAGGGCTGCCCCATGAAAAACTGTTTTTT.